The subject of this entry is one TCR beta chain. The antigen it binds to is not known. No clone much larger than this one lies a single base away; base qualities are absent. CDR1 and CDR2 are drawn from the germline V gene: MNHNS, SASEGT. Its CDR3 holds 16 amino acids, cysteine through phenylalanine. The only DNA kept is the CDR3, 48 bases in frame from the first base. The V end loses 2 bases and the J end loses 0 bases, and a stretch of 13 bases separates them. These data are taken from a study of Graves' ophthalmopathy and Graves' hyperthyroidism listed by TCRdb under 2018. The study in broad terms: Peripheral blood was collected at initial diagnosis, prior to any treatment. The study used TCR beta repertoire signatures to distinguish Graves' ophthalmopathy from Graves' hyperthyroidism and to predict progression to ophthalmopathy. For training and testing, the approximately 97 patients in the discovery cohort were randomly divided in a 7:3 ratio. After sampling, hyperthyroidism patients received methimazole starting at 30 mg daily, and ophthalmopathy patients received high-dose intravenous methylprednisolone. T-cell repertoires of thyroid tissue and blood were compared in 5 or 6 hyperthyroidism patients. A discovery set of 100 patients (43 ophthalmopathy, about 55 stable hyperthyroidism) was enrolled to explore V-J signatures distinguishing ophthalmopathy from hyperthyroidism. The independent validation cohort included 18 to 20 hyperthyroidism patients plus 17 patients who later progressed from hyperthyroidism to ophthalmopathy. In total, 135 blood samples were TCR-sequenced: approximately 42 ophthalmopathy, approximately 80 hyperthyroidism and roughly 17 hyperthyroidism-to-ophthalmopathy patients.

For repertoire sequencing, the TCR beta CDR3 regions were amplified from RNA transcripts. The first round was an RT-PCR using HTBI primers with the Qiagen OneStep RT-PCR kit, and this first round was followed by a second-round multiplex PCR, then size selection and purification. Libraries were sequenced on an Illumina HiSeq2000 using paired-end 100 bp reads. Per the source publication's procedure: SOAPnuke was used to process the reads, throwing out any read that had adapters, had uncalled bases, had a mean Phred below 15, or lacked an exact constant-primer or identifier match. COPE v1.2.5 was used to merge high-quality paired reads. Unique nucleotide sequences were defined as clonotypes and aligned to IMGT TRB V, D and J references using MiTCR v1.1. The analysis was limited to V-J combinations with a frequency above 0.0001, which together covered 98% to 99.2% of repertoires. For each V-J combination, a TCR clonal expansion and chaos score was defined as F50 clonal expansion divided by the chaos observed in the TCRdist matrix. Welch's t-statistics and random forest were used to reduce the features to approximately 13 V-J combinations, which were then used as input to a naive Bayes classifier. The Morisita-Horn index was used to measure how similar the thyroid and blood repertoires were. TCRdb reprocessed the public reads (quality trimming at Q25 with fastp, clone calling with MiXCR) and kept in-frame beta chains. Here each entry gathers all rows of one CDR3 protein and keeps the most common genes and DNA. The V and J calls come from TCRdb's annotation, not from the publication. A total of 620,000 or so distinct CDR3 sequences appear in this sample, roughly 20% of them only once. The ten largest clones represent approximately 7% of the sample.

Overall results and qualifications from the work: Among expanded thyroid clonotypes with frequency above 0.001, most also showed up in blood, which suggests that blood repertoires may reflect the thyroid immune response. Ophthalmopathy was separated from stable hyperthyroidism by the 13-signature model with roughly 88% sensitivity and around 81% specificity in cross-validation and with 80%/75% in the test set. In validation, the model predicted ophthalmopathy progression with less than 71% sensitivity and about 77% specificity; 12 predicted patients were CT-confirmed with GO in a median of about 6.2 months. No statistical method was used to set the sample size in advance, and the investigators knew which group each participant was assigned to.

A patient counted as having stable hyperthyroidism if there was no progression to ophthalmopathy within 18 months of follow-up. Hyperthyroidism patients were newly diagnosed, with disease duration under 2 months, and aged 18 to 65 years. Anyone with other autoimmune diseases, uncontrolled infections, pregnancy or lactation was excluded from the study. Clinical symptoms, serum thyroxine, TRAb, thyroid ultrasound and orbital computed tomography were used for diagnosis. Using Ficoll-Paque density gradient centrifugation, PBMCs were isolated from about 9.4 ml of fresh peripheral blood. Trizol reagent was used to extract the total RNA, and its quality was then checked on an Agilent 2100 Bioanalyzer.

The sequence is built from TRBV6-1 and TRBJ1-1; the D gene is unclear. The sequence was obtained from a woman in her late teens or twenties with stable Graves' hyperthyroidism. Some clones in this sample may be carry-over from other donors' samples. Donor details come from another sample of the same person, matched by shared clones. The sequenced sample was peripheral blood. The bases read TGTGCCAGCAGTGAACTGAGACCCTCCTTGAACACTGAAGCTTTCTTT. Translated, this gives CASSELRPSLNTEAFF.